The 13 T cell receptor beta chains presented below share a single source sample, sequenced in a study of T cells in Graves' hyperthyroidism and ophthalmopathy. TCR beta CDR3 sequences were amplified from RNA transcripts. A set of HTBI primers served as the primers for a first-round RT-PCR of the TCR CDR3. Via MiXCR, TCRdb re-called the multiplex PCR reads, giving one row per CDR3 protein. The sample lists hundreds of thousands of distinct CDR3 sequences; approximately 14% were seen once. The sequenced sample was blood. The origin of the receptors is a woman aged 40 to 50 with Graves' ophthalmopathy.

This clonotype was detected many times. The chain links TRBV28 to TRBJ1-1; D uncertain. From germline, CDR1 is MDHEN and CDR2 SYDVKM. The V end lost 4 bases, the J end lost 1 base, and 25 bases lay between the germline ends. The CDR3 extends over 19 amino acids. CDR3 DNA: TGTGCCAGCAGTTGGCATTCTGACGTCTGGGTCTTTCAGAACACTGAAGCTTTCTTT. Protein: CASSWHSDVWVFQNTEAFF.

This clonotype occurred many times. The chain carries TRBV13 and TRBJ2-7; D is perhaps TRBD1 (6 bases). From germline, CDR1 is PRHDT and CDR2 FYEKMQ (reference sequence). The CDR3 totals 14 residues. The ends were cut back, 0 bases at V and 2 bases at J, with 8 bases in the middle. In nucleotides, the CDR3 is TGTGCCAGCAGCTTAGGTAGACAGGCCTACGAGCAGTACTTC. It is translated as CASSLGRQAYEQYF.

This clonotype showed up many times. The V and J genes are TRBV2 and TRBJ1-2; a possible D gene is TRBD1 (5 bases). Germline assignment: CDR1 SNHLY and CDR2 FYNNEI. CDR3 length: 16 amino acids. V shed 4 bases and J shed 3 bases, with 18 bases lying between them. The DNA of the CDR3 is TGTGCCAGCAGTGCCGGGGAGGGACTCAGGGACTATGGCTACACCTTC. Its protein is CASSAGEGLRDYGYTF.

This clonotype was observed a few times. The chain combines TRBV6-2 or TRBV6-3 with TRBJ2-7; 13 bases align to TRBD2. With 4 bases clipped from V and 0 bases from J, the junction kept 9 bases outside the gene matches. CDR1 and CDR2 (germline): MNHEY, SVGEGT. The CDR3 sequence is 18 residues long. The CDR3 here is CASSWGTSGVTSSYEQYF. Here the CDR3 DNA reads TGTGCCAGCAGTTGGGGGACTAGCGGGGTTACCAGCTCCTACGAGCAGTACTTC.

This clonotype was seen many times. Here the CDR3 DNA reads TGTGCCAGCAGCGTTACCGGGACAGGGGGTCAGCCCCAGCATTTT. It translates to CASSVTGTGGQPQHF. The chain links TRBV7-2 to TRBJ1-5; TRBD1 agrees at 11 bases. The CDR3 sequence is 15 residues long. V was pared by 5 bases and J by 6 bases, with 6 bases of the junction left unmatched. CDR1 SGHTA and CDR2 FQGNSA come from the germline V gene.

This clonotype was counted a few times. This chain connects TRBV5-1 to TRBJ1-3; D remains ambiguous. The V and J ends lost 5 bases and 1 base respectively, with 13 bases between them. Per the germline V gene, CDR1 is SGHRS and CDR2 is YFSETQ. This CDR3 comprises 15 residues. CDR3 sequence: CASRATIDSGNTIYF. DNA of the CDR3: TGCGCCAGCAGGGCCACGATCGATTCTGGAAACACCATATATTTT.

This clonotype was observed many times. The rearrangement uses TRBV28 and TRBJ2-5; 16 bases match TRBD2. Germline V gives CDR1 MDHEN, CDR2 SYDVKM. This CDR3 region has 17 residues. The ends lost 6 bases at V and 4 bases at J; junction bases unmatched: 8. The CDR3: CASRSSGTSGRGETQYF. The CDR3, as DNA: TGTGCCAGCAGATCTTCCGGGACTAGCGGGAGGGGAGAGACCCAGTACTTC.

This clonotype was seen many times. The rearrangement links TRBV11-1 to TRBJ2-7, with D tentatively TRBD1 (6 bases). CDR1 and CDR2 (germline): SGHAT, FQDESV (reference sequence). V dropped 2 bases and J dropped 4 bases, with 12 bases sitting between them. The CDR3 loop spans 14 amino acids. As DNA, the CDR3 is TGTGCCAGCAGCTTAATCGGACAGAAATACGAGCAGTACTTC. Its translation: CASSLIGQKYEQYF.

This clonotype was found many times. For the CDR3, the DNA is TGTGCCAGCAGTGACTCGTCCAAGGGGTGGGCCTATGGCTACACCTTC. Amino acid sequence: CASSDSSKGWAYGYTF. This chain joins TRBV6-4 and TRBJ1-2, with D possibly being TRBD1 (5 bases). Germline CDR1 is MRHNA and CDR2 is SNTAGT. The CDR3 runs 16 residues. Trimming took off 0 bases at V and 4 bases at J, with 15 bases between the two ends.

There are many counts of this clonotype. The rearrangement uses TRBV6-1 and TRBJ1-5, with TRBD1 matching over 7 bases. There are 14 residues in the CDR3. The germline gives CDR1 MNHNS, CDR2 SASEGT. Germline trimming cut 4 bases from V and 3 bases from J; bases unmatched to any gene: 3. The DNA of the CDR3 is TGTGCCAGCAGTGGGGGACAGCCCAATCAGCCCCAGCATTTT. Its translation: CASSGGQPNQPQHF.

At least ten counts were recorded for this clonotype. The chain is built from TRBV30 and TRBJ2-5, with TRBD1 matching over 7 bases. Germline CDR1 and CDR2: GTSNPN and SVGIG (reference sequence). This CDR3 comprises 15 residues. Unmatched junction bases numbered 11, after V lost 2 bases and J lost 5 bases. The CDR3 loop is CAWSMGLQGKETQYF. The CDR3 DNA reads TGTGCCTGGAGTATGGGGTTACAGGGGAAGGAGACCCAGTACTTC.

This clonotype was seen a single time. V is TRBV12-5 and J is TRBJ2-6, with TRBD1 matching 7 bases. Germline assignment: CDR1 LGHNT and CDR2 FRNRAP. V lost 0 bases, J lost 2 bases, and 13 bases stayed unmatched. The CDR3 is 20 amino acids. The CDR3 DNA follows: TGTGCTAGTGGTTTGGTAAGGAGTTCGAAGGGGGCGCCTGGGGCCAACGTCCTGACTTTC. Translated, it gives CASGLVRSSKGAPGANVLTF.

This clonotype appeared many times. DNA of the CDR3: TGTGCCAGCAGTCGCCCTAGCGGGAGGGCAGAGACCCAGTACTTC. This translates into CASSRPSGRAETQYF. This rearrangement joins TRBV28 to TRBJ2-5, with 12 bases matching TRBD2. V dropped 5 bases and J dropped 4; count of bases not matched to a gene: 5. The CDR3 length is 15 residues. Germline CDR1 and CDR2: MDHEN and SYDVKM.